These T cell receptor beta chains were read from a single sample in a study of cytomegalovirus exposure and HLA in healthy donors. Sequencing was performed with immunoSEQ multiplex PCR; in TCRdb, only in-frame clones are kept and a portion is missing. This table has 150,000 to 200,000 clones, over 70% appearing once. The source material was PBMCs. These receptor sequences come from a woman between 45 and 65 years old in good health and CMV-seropositive. Each CDR3 is given with its conserved first and last residue. D genes are given only for firm matches. Size tells how often a clone was seen (once, few, many) or the class of an expanded clone, and some rows leave it out.

V gene,D gene,clone size,J gene,CDR3 DNA,CDR3 protein
TRBV5-1,TRBD1,.,TRBJ2-7,TGCGCCAGCAGCTCTCTTCCAGGGGGCGAGCAGTACTTC,CASSSLPGGEQYF
TRBV2,TRBD1,.,TRBJ1-1,TGTGCCAGCAGTGGACAGGGTAACACTGAAGCTTTCTTT,CASSGQGNTEAFF
TRBV9,TRBD1,.,TRBJ1-6,TGTGCCAGCAGCGTAGCAGGGACAGGGGGCGGGAGTTCACCCCTCCACTTT,CASSVAGTGGGSSPLHF
TRBV5-1,TRBD1,once,TRBJ2-1,TGCGCCAGCAGCCAGCAGACAGGGCTTTCCTACAATGAGCAGTTCTTC,CASSQQTGLSYNEQFF
TRBV29-1,TRBD1,.,TRBJ1-1,TGCAGCGTTCCCGGACAGGGACCTATGAACACTGAAGCTTTCTTT,CSVPGQGPMNTEAFF
TRBV7-9,.,.,TRBJ2-3,TGTGCCAGCAGCTTTCTGGACGGGGGTAGGGATACGCAGTATTTT,CASSFLDGGRDTQYF
TRBV2,.,.,TRBJ1-1,TGTGCCAGCAGTGCGGACAAGAGTTGGTATACTTTCTTT,CASSADKSWYTFF
TRBV5-1,TRBD2,.,TRBJ2-5,TGCGCCAGCAGTTCTAATCTAGCGGGGAGAGAAGAGACCCAGTACTTC,CASSSNLAGREETQYF
TRBV28,.,.,TRBJ2-7,TGTGCCAGCCGTCAGTCCTACGAGCAGTACTTC,CASRQSYEQYF
TRBV5-6,.,.,TRBJ2-7,TGTGCCAGCAGCTCCAGGTCCTACGAGCAGTACTTC,CASSSRSYEQYF
TRBV4-1,.,few,TRBJ1-3,TGCGCCAGCAGCCAATTCTACAGTCCCTCTGGAAACACCATATATTTT,CASSQFYSPSGNTIYF
TRBV27,TRBD1,.,TRBJ2-2,TGTGCCAGCGGTCCGGGACAGGGGCTCACCGGGGAGCTGTTTTTT,CASGPGQGLTGELFF
TRBV7-9,TRBD1,.,TRBJ1-1,TGTGCCAGCAGCTCCCACAGGGGGCAGACCGAGAACACTGAAGCTTTCTTT,CASSSHRGQTENTEAFF
TRBV10-3,TRBD2,once,TRBJ2-5,TGTGCCATCAGTCTAGCGGGGGAGACCCAGTACTTC,CAISLAGETQYF
TRBV10-3,TRBD1,.,TRBJ1-5,TGTGCCATCAGTGAAGGACAGGGTAGCAATCAGCCCCAGCATTTT,CAISEGQGSNQPQHF
TRBV2,.,once,TRBJ1-5,TGTGCCAGCAGTGTTGGGCGTTATCAGCCCCAGCATTTT,CASSVGRYQPQHF
TRBV18,.,.,TRBJ1-2,TGTGCCAGCTCACCACAGGACTCCAGAACACCTAACTATGGCTACACCTTC,CASSPQDSRTPNYGYTF
TRBV19,.,.,TRBJ1-1,TGTGCCAGTAATTCTCCACCCATAGGGACACCTAACACTGAAGCTTTCTTT,CASNSPPIGTPNTEAFF
TRBV5-1,TRBD1,.,TRBJ2-7,TGCGCCAGCAGCTGGGGACAGGAGCCCTTACAGTACTTC,CASSWGQEPLQYF
TRBV5-1,.,.,TRBJ2-5,TGCGCCAGCAGCTTGGATCCAGGCAGAATACAAGAGACCCAGTACTTC,CASSLDPGRIQETQYF
TRBV5-4,TRBD1,.,TRBJ2-1,TGTGCCAGCAGCTTGGAGTATAGCGGGACAGGGGACTACAATGAGCAGTTCTTC,CASSLEYSGTGDYNEQFF
TRBV6-5,.,.,TRBJ2-5,TGTGCCAGCACCCCGCGGCCGGGGGAGACCCAGTACTTC,CASTPRPGETQYF
TRBV5-8,.,.,TRBJ2-7,TGTGCCAGCAGCTCTCTCTACGAGCAGTACTTC,CASSSLYEQYF
TRBV19,.,.,TRBJ1-2,TGTGCCAGTAGTATGGGAGGGACGAGGCGAGGCGGCTACACCTTC,CASSMGGTRRGGYTF
TRBV6-5,TRBD1,.,TRBJ2-7,TGTGCCAGCAACGGCCGGGACAGGGGCGACGAGCAGTACTTC,CASNGRDRGDEQYF
TRBV5-6,.,.,TRBJ1-4,TGTGCCAGCAGCTTGGAAGGAGGGCTGGGTGAAAAACTGTTTTTT,CASSLEGGLGEKLFF
TRBV9,TRBD2,.,TRBJ2-3,TGTGCCAGCAGCGAGGGACTAGCGGGGGTCACAGATACGCAGTATTTT,CASSEGLAGVTDTQYF
TRBV7-2,.,.,TRBJ1-5,TGTGCCAGCAGCCCGGAGTTCAATCAGCCCCAGCATTTT,CASSPEFNQPQHF
TRBV5-1,.,few,TRBJ1-5,TGCGCCAGCAGCTTGGGAGATAATCAGCCCCAGCATTTT,CASSLGDNQPQHF
TRBV7-8,.,.,TRBJ1-1,TGTGCCAGCAGCTTGAGGAGGTTGGACGCGCGGGGTGAAGCTTTCTTT,CASSLRRLDARGEAFF
TRBV6-1,.,few,TRBJ1-5,TGTGCCAGCAGTGAATGGAACAGGGAAGGTCAGCCCCAGCATTTT,CASSEWNREGQPQHF
TRBV6-5,TRBD1,.,TRBJ1-1,TGTGCCAGCAGTTTCAGGGGGGCAGAGAGCAAGGCTTTCTTT,CASSFRGAESKAFF
TRBV7-8,TRBD1,.,TRBJ2-7,TGTGCCAGCAGCTTGGGACAGGGAAGGTTCTACGAGCAGTACTTC,CASSLGQGRFYEQYF
TRBV30,TRBD1,once,TRBJ1-6,TGTGCCTACTCGAGGGGGCCCTGGAATTCACCCCTCCACTTT,CAYSRGPWNSPLHF
TRBV19,TRBD1,.,TRBJ2-2,TGTGCCAGTCGCGGCACAGGGGGCTCTTCTCGTCACGGGGAGCTGTTTTTT,CASRGTGGSSRHGELFF
TRBV29-1,.,.,TRBJ2-2,TGCAGCGTCGAAGGGACTGGCCGCGGGGAGCTGTTTTTT,CSVEGTGRGELFF
TRBV5-6,TRBD1,few,TRBJ2-6,TGTGCCAGCAGCTTTCGGGACAGGGATTACTCTGGGGCCAACGTCCTGACTTTC,CASSFRDRDYSGANVLTF
TRBV5-4,TRBD1,.,TRBJ2-1,TGTGCCAGCAGCTTGGCGGGACAGGGGCTGGATGAGCAGTTCTTC,CASSLAGQGLDEQFF
TRBV6-5,TRBD1,once,TRBJ1-2,TGTGCCAGCAGTTACTCGGACAGGGGCTATGGCTACACCTTC,CASSYSDRGYGYTF
TRBV18,TRBD1,.,TRBJ2-7,TGTGCCAGCTCACTAGGACAGGGAGAAAACTACGAGCAGTACTTC,CASSLGQGENYEQYF
TRBV27,.,.,TRBJ2-2,TGTGCCAGCAGTTTAGGGCAGGGTCGGGCCGGGGAGCTGTTTTTT,CASSLGQGRAGELFF
TRBV6-5,.,.,TRBJ1-2,TGTGCCAGCAGTAGGAGACAGTTCGACACCTATGGCTACACCTTC,CASSRRQFDTYGYTF
TRBV5-6,.,few,TRBJ1-2,TGTGCCAGCAGTCCCGGGTCGAACTATGGCTACACCTTC,CASSPGSNYGYTF
TRBV5-4,TRBD1,.,TRBJ1-2,TGTGCCAGCAGCCCGGGACAGACCCTTAACTATGGCTACACCTTC,CASSPGQTLNYGYTF
TRBV7-9,TRBD1,.,TRBJ1-2,TGTGCCAGCAGCTTAGGCTCTAGGGACAGCGGCTATGGCTACACCTTC,CASSLGSRDSGYGYTF
TRBV2,.,.,TRBJ1-6,TGTGCCAGCAGTGTCTGGACAGAAAATTCACCCCTCCACTTT,CASSVWTENSPLHF
TRBV30,TRBD1,.,TRBJ1-5,TGTGCCTGGAGTCCCAGGGGGAGTAATCAGCCCCAGCATTTT,CAWSPRGSNQPQHF
TRBV11-2,.,.,TRBJ1-6,TGTGCCAGCAGCCCGTATGGGGCCGATTCACCCCTCCACTTT,CASSPYGADSPLHF
TRBV19,.,.,TRBJ2-4,.,CASTSGLGIAKNIQYF
TRBV6-5,TRBD1,.,TRBJ1-5,TGTGCCAGCCGACAGGGGGGCAATCAGCCCCAGCATTTT,CASRQGGNQPQHF
TRBV5-1,TRBD2,.,TRBJ2-3,TGCGCCAGCAGCTTGGGGGGGGGTTCGAATACGCAGTATTTT,CASSLGGGSNTQYF
TRBV27,TRBD1,.,TRBJ1-2,TGTGCCAGCAAAACCCGTTTGGGACAGGGGGCGGATGGCTACACCTTC,CASKTRLGQGADGYTF
TRBV2,TRBD1,.,TRBJ1-1,TGTGCCAGCAACGCCTGGACAGGGGGGACTGAAGCTTTCTTT,CASNAWTGGTEAFF
TRBV28,TRBD1,.,TRBJ1-1,TGTGCCAGCAGTTCGGGACAGGGCCCTAAAGCTTTCTTT,CASSSGQGPKAFF